The rows below give T cell receptor beta chains drawn from one sample of a study of blood T cell repertoires in COVID-19. Repertoires were generated with immunoSEQ multiplex PCR, while TCRdb's copy carries only in-frame clones and drops some. The sample includes tens of thousands of clones, around four fifths of them seen just once. The sequenced sample consisted of peripheral blood. Receptors originate from a woman aged 80 or over with acute or convalescent COVID-19. Both conserved end residues are part of each CDR3. The order of the fields is D gene, clone size, J gene, V gene, CDR3 length, CDR3 protein, CDR3 DNA. The D gene is left open where the match is weak. Expanded clones are given a class, and other clones once, few, many or no size at all.

d_call: TRBD2; clone_size: -; j_call: TRBJ2-7; v_call: TRBV24-1; cdr3_length: 14; cdr3_aa: CATSEAGLAAEQYF; cdr3_nt: TGTGCCACCAGTGAAGCCGGACTAGCTGCCGAGCAGTACTTC
d_call: -; clone_size: -; j_call: TRBJ2-1; v_call: TRBV19; cdr3_length: 11; cdr3_aa: CASSLIDEQFF; cdr3_nt: TGTGCCAGTAGCCTAATCGATGAGCAGTTCTTC
d_call: TRBD2; clone_size: -; j_call: TRBJ2-2; v_call: TRBV27; cdr3_length: 15; cdr3_aa: CASSFTSGRAGELFF; cdr3_nt: TGTGCCAGCAGTTTTACTAGCGGGAGGGCCGGGGAGCTGTTTTTT
d_call: -; clone_size: -; j_call: TRBJ1-1; v_call: TRBV19; cdr3_length: 14; cdr3_aa: CASSPESGVTEAFF; cdr3_nt: TGTGCCAGTAGCCCGGAGTCGGGTGTCACTGAAGCTTTCTTT
d_call: TRBD2; clone_size: -; j_call: TRBJ2-7; v_call: TRBV6-2/TRBV6-3; cdr3_length: 16; cdr3_aa: CASSYGGLAVSYEQYF; cdr3_nt: TGTGCCAGCAGTTACGGGGGACTAGCGGTTTCCTACGAGCAGTACTTC
d_call: -; clone_size: -; j_call: TRBJ1-6; v_call: TRBV9; cdr3_length: 14; cdr3_aa: CASSSTGLDSPLHF; cdr3_nt: TGTGCCAGCAGCAGCACAGGGTTAGATTCACCCCTCCACTTT
d_call: -; clone_size: -; j_call: TRBJ2-3; v_call: TRBV27; cdr3_length: 15; cdr3_aa: CASSAGGVATDTQYF; cdr3_nt: TGTGCCAGCAGTGCCGGGGGAGTGGCCACAGATACGCAGTATTTT
d_call: TRBD1; clone_size: -; j_call: TRBJ2-5; v_call: TRBV10-3; cdr3_length: 15; cdr3_aa: CAISESRQGQETQYF; cdr3_nt: TGTGCCATCAGTGAGTCGAGACAGGGCCAAGAGACCCAGTACTTC
d_call: TRBD2; clone_size: -; j_call: TRBJ2-3; v_call: TRBV19; cdr3_length: 19; cdr3_aa: CASSKTSVRGVGYTDTQYF; cdr3_nt: TGTGCCAGTAGTAAGACTAGCGTAAGGGGTGTTGGCTACACAGATACGCAGTATTTT
d_call: TRBD2; clone_size: once; j_call: TRBJ2-2; v_call: TRBV24-1; cdr3_length: 17; cdr3_aa: CATSDPGLAQTTGELFF; cdr3_nt: TGTGCCACCAGTGACCCGGGACTAGCCCAAACTACCGGGGAGCTGTTTTTT
d_call: -; clone_size: -; j_call: TRBJ1-1; v_call: TRBV7-3; cdr3_length: 14; cdr3_aa: CASSPGTLNTEAFF; cdr3_nt: TGTGCCAGCAGCCCCGGGACACTGAACACTGAAGCTTTCTTT
d_call: -; clone_size: -; j_call: TRBJ2-5; v_call: TRBV27; cdr3_length: 16; cdr3_aa: CASSLYGGRDQETQYF; cdr3_nt: TGTGCCAGCAGTTTATACGGGGGACGGGACCAAGAGACCCAGTACTTC
d_call: TRBD1; clone_size: -; j_call: TRBJ1-1; v_call: TRBV13; cdr3_length: 13; cdr3_aa: CASSRGQGGLAFF; cdr3_nt: TGTGCCAGCAGCCGGGGACAGGGTGGTCTAGCTTTCTTT
d_call: -; clone_size: -; j_call: TRBJ1-1; v_call: TRBV7-9; cdr3_length: 15; cdr3_aa: CASSLGQWRDTEAFF; cdr3_nt: TGTGCCAGCAGCTTAGGACAGTGGCGTGACACTGAAGCTTTCTTT
d_call: -; clone_size: -; j_call: TRBJ1-2; v_call: TRBV25-1; cdr3_length: 11; cdr3_aa: CASSESQGYTF; cdr3_nt: TGTGCCAGCAGTGAATCCCAAGGCTACACCTTC
d_call: TRBD1; clone_size: -; j_call: TRBJ2-7; v_call: TRBV13; cdr3_length: 14; cdr3_aa: CASSLVRGRDEQYF; cdr3_nt: TGTGCCAGCAGCTTAGTCAGGGGGCGCGACGAGCAGTACTTC
d_call: -; clone_size: -; j_call: TRBJ2-7; v_call: TRBV5-8; cdr3_length: 14; cdr3_aa: CASSLGQGVPGQYF; cdr3_nt: TGTGCCAGCAGCTTGGGCCAGGGCGTCCCCGGGCAGTACTTC
d_call: TRBD2; clone_size: -; j_call: TRBJ2-7; v_call: TRBV6-2/TRBV6-3; cdr3_length: 19; cdr3_aa: CASSYSRQLTSTYSYEQYF; cdr3_nt: TGTGCCAGCAGTTACTCGAGACAGCTGACTAGCACTTACTCCTACGAGCAGTACTTC
d_call: -; clone_size: -; j_call: TRBJ1-1; v_call: TRBV20-1; cdr3_length: 11; cdr3_aa: CRGTAGNLAFF; cdr3_nt: TGCAGAGGAACCGCAGGGAATTTGGCTTTCTTT
d_call: -; clone_size: -; j_call: TRBJ1-1; v_call: TRBV5-4; cdr3_length: 16; cdr3_aa: CASSLDRALMNTEAFF; cdr3_nt: TGTGCCAGCAGCTTGGACAGGGCTCTCATGAACACTGAAGCTTTCTTT
d_call: TRBD1; clone_size: -; j_call: TRBJ1-2; v_call: TRBV9; cdr3_length: 15; cdr3_aa: CASTLRGQGSWGYTF; cdr3_nt: TGTGCCAGCACCCTAAGGGGACAGGGGTCCTGGGGCTACACCTTC
d_call: -; clone_size: -; j_call: TRBJ2-7; v_call: TRBV19; cdr3_length: 16; cdr3_aa: CASSIRGGTLGGEQYF; cdr3_nt: TGTGCCAGTAGTATAAGGGGGGGGACCCTAGGAGGAGAGCAGTACTTC
d_call: TRBD1; clone_size: -; j_call: TRBJ1-3; v_call: TRBV30; cdr3_length: 13; cdr3_aa: CASQQGSGNTIYF; cdr3_nt: TGTGCCTCCCAACAGGGGTCGGGAAACACCATATATTTT
d_call: TRBD2; clone_size: once; j_call: TRBJ2-1; v_call: TRBV11-3; cdr3_length: 19; cdr3_aa: CASSLLFGGGKSSYNEQFF; cdr3_nt: TGTGCCAGCAGCTTACTATTCGGGGGAGGGAAAAGCTCCTACAATGAGCAGTTCTTC
d_call: -; clone_size: -; j_call: TRBJ2-7; v_call: TRBV10-1; cdr3_length: 13; cdr3_aa: CASSERAHREQYF; cdr3_nt: TGCGCCAGCAGTGAGCGAGCTCACCGCGAGCAGTACTTC
d_call: -; clone_size: once; j_call: TRBJ1-5; v_call: TRBV9; cdr3_length: 14; cdr3_aa: CASSVGGGEEPQHF; cdr3_nt: TGTGCCAGCAGCGTGGGCGGAGGTGAAGAGCCCCAGCATTTT
d_call: -; clone_size: few; j_call: TRBJ2-5; v_call: TRBV7-3; cdr3_length: 13; cdr3_aa: CASRDVPGETQYF; cdr3_nt: TGTGCCAGCAGGGACGTACCGGGGGAGACCCAGTACTTC
d_call: -; clone_size: -; j_call: TRBJ1-6; v_call: TRBV14; cdr3_length: 21; cdr3_aa: CASSQDNGFQGSSSYNSPLHF; cdr3_nt: TGTGCCAGCAGCCAAGATAATGGTTTCCAGGGATCTAGCTCCTATAATTCACCCCTCCACTTT
d_call: TRBD2; clone_size: -; j_call: TRBJ2-1; v_call: TRBV2; cdr3_length: 15; cdr3_aa: CASSGSAGMYNEQFF; cdr3_nt: TGTGCCAGCAGTGGGTCAGCGGGAATGTACAATGAGCAGTTCTTC
d_call: -; clone_size: -; j_call: TRBJ1-2; v_call: TRBV19; cdr3_length: 13; cdr3_aa: CASTPGVNYGYTF; cdr3_nt: TGTGCCAGTACTCCCGGGGTCAACTATGGCTACACCTTC
d_call: -; clone_size: -; j_call: TRBJ2-7; v_call: TRBV6-2/TRBV6-3; cdr3_length: 14; cdr3_aa: CASSYVRQQYEQYF; cdr3_nt: TGTGCCAGCAGTTACGTGCGACAGCAGTACGAGCAGTACTTC
d_call: -; clone_size: few; j_call: TRBJ1-1; v_call: TRBV4-1; cdr3_length: 12; cdr3_aa: CASSRSTGFAFF; cdr3_nt: TGCGCCAGCAGCCGGTCTACAGGGTTCGCTTTCTTT
d_call: -; clone_size: -; j_call: TRBJ1-1; v_call: TRBV7-9; cdr3_length: 13; cdr3_aa: CASSPGYLTEAFF; cdr3_nt: TGTGCCAGCAGCCCGGGATATCTCACTGAAGCTTTCTTT
d_call: -; clone_size: -; j_call: TRBJ2-1; v_call: TRBV24-1; cdr3_length: 11; cdr3_aa: CATSKEAEQFF; cdr3_nt: TGTGCCACCAGTAAAGAGGCTGAGCAGTTCTTC
d_call: -; clone_size: many; j_call: TRBJ1-1; v_call: TRBV30; cdr3_length: 13; cdr3_aa: CAWSQGPNTEAFF; cdr3_nt: TGTGCCTGGAGTCAGGGGCCGAACACTGAAGCTTTCTTT
d_call: -; clone_size: -; j_call: TRBJ1-1; v_call: TRBV15; cdr3_length: 15; cdr3_aa: CATSNRGQMNTEAFF; cdr3_nt: TGTGCCACCAGCAATAGGGGACAAATGAACACTGAAGCTTTCTTT
d_call: TRBD2; clone_size: -; j_call: TRBJ2-7; v_call: TRBV6-6; cdr3_length: 14; cdr3_aa: CASTGGLAGYEQYF; cdr3_nt: TGTGCCAGCACTGGGGGACTAGCGGGCTACGAGCAGTACTTC
d_call: TRBD2; clone_size: once; j_call: TRBJ2-3; v_call: TRBV27; cdr3_length: 16; cdr3_aa: CASRYTGTSGTDTQYF; cdr3_nt: TGTGCCAGCAGATACACCGGGACTAGCGGCACAGATACGCAGTATTTT
d_call: TRBD1; clone_size: few; j_call: TRBJ1-3; v_call: TRBV19; cdr3_length: 13; cdr3_aa: CATQDRGGNTIYF; cdr3_nt: TGTGCCACCCAGGACAGGGGAGGAAACACCATATATTTT
d_call: TRBD2; clone_size: -; j_call: TRBJ2-3; v_call: TRBV6-2/TRBV6-3; cdr3_length: 18; cdr3_aa: CASRPGTSGARRTDTQYF; cdr3_nt: TGTGCCAGCAGGCCTGGGACTAGCGGGGCGAGGCGCACAGATACGCAGTATTTT
d_call: -; clone_size: -; j_call: TRBJ1-4; v_call: TRBV4-2; cdr3_length: 14; cdr3_aa: CASGGGREGEKLFF; cdr3_nt: TGTGCCAGCGGGGGAGGCAGGGAGGGTGAAAAACTGTTTTTT
d_call: -; clone_size: once; j_call: TRBJ2-5; v_call: TRBV12-5; cdr3_length: 15; cdr3_aa: CASGPSGLYQETQYF; cdr3_nt: TGTGCTAGTGGTCCCTCGGGACTCTACCAAGAGACCCAGTACTTC
d_call: TRBD1; clone_size: -; j_call: TRBJ1-2; v_call: TRBV13; cdr3_length: 15; cdr3_aa: CASSPRDRGYYGYTF; cdr3_nt: TGTGCCAGCAGCCCCCGGGACAGGGGGTACTATGGCTACACCTTC
d_call: TRBD1; clone_size: -; j_call: TRBJ1-6; v_call: TRBV28; cdr3_length: 15; cdr3_aa: CASSFRGQGNSPLHF; cdr3_nt: TGTGCCAGCAGTTTTAGGGGGCAGGGAAATTCACCCCTCCACTTT
d_call: -; clone_size: -; j_call: TRBJ1-1; v_call: TRBV2; cdr3_length: 13; cdr3_aa: CASIGGTHGEAFF; cdr3_nt: TGTGCCAGCATCGGGGGTACCCATGGTGAAGCTTTCTTT
d_call: TRBD1; clone_size: -; j_call: TRBJ2-5; v_call: TRBV19; cdr3_length: 14; cdr3_aa: CASSAQGAEETQYF; cdr3_nt: TGTGCCAGTAGTGCACAGGGGGCTGAAGAGACCCAGTACTTC
d_call: TRBD1; clone_size: -; j_call: TRBJ1-6; v_call: TRBV10-3; cdr3_length: 15; cdr3_aa: CAISEPGQGYSPLHF; cdr3_nt: TGTGCCATCAGTGAGCCAGGACAGGGCTATTCACCCCTCCACTTT
d_call: TRBD1; clone_size: few; j_call: TRBJ1-2; v_call: TRBV6-5; cdr3_length: 16; cdr3_aa: CASSYSRTGGGYGYTF; cdr3_nt: TGTGCCAGCAGTTACTCCCGGACAGGGGGAGGCTATGGCTACACCTTC
d_call: TRBD1; clone_size: -; j_call: TRBJ1-2; v_call: TRBV5-1; cdr3_length: 16; cdr3_aa: CASSLSPGQGDYGYTF; cdr3_nt: TGCGCCAGCAGCTTGAGTCCGGGACAGGGTGACTATGGCTACACCTTC
d_call: TRBD1; clone_size: -; j_call: TRBJ1-2; v_call: TRBV6-5; cdr3_length: 15; cdr3_aa: CASLPGAGGSYGYTF; cdr3_nt: TGTGCCAGCCTCCCTGGGGCAGGGGGTTCCTATGGCTACACCTTC
d_call: -; clone_size: -; j_call: TRBJ1-4; v_call: TRBV30; cdr3_length: 14; cdr3_aa: CAWKNLREGEKLFF; cdr3_nt: TGTGCCTGGAAGAATCTCCGGGAGGGTGAAAAACTGTTTTTT
d_call: TRBD1; clone_size: -; j_call: TRBJ1-2; v_call: TRBV19; cdr3_length: 14; cdr3_aa: CASSIEGQGYGYTF; cdr3_nt: TGTGCCAGTAGTATAGAGGGACAGGGGTATGGCTACACCTTC
d_call: -; clone_size: -; j_call: TRBJ2-2; v_call: TRBV9; cdr3_length: 16; cdr3_aa: CASTSGAGSNTGELFF; cdr3_nt: TGTGCCAGCACCTCAGGGGCAGGGTCTAACACCGGGGAGCTGTTTTTT